Below are 14 T cell receptor beta chains sequenced from a single sample in a study of cytomegalovirus exposure and HLA in healthy donors. Repertoires were generated with immunoSEQ multiplex PCR, while TCRdb's copy carries only in-frame clones and drops some. The data contain 250,000 to 400,000 clones, 87% of them singletons. The material sequenced was PBMCs. The receptors shown here come from a woman aged 25-40 years in good health and CMV-seropositive.

V gene TRBV27 combines with J gene TRBJ1-2; D gene uncertain. The CDR3 covers 15 residues. The V gene lost 1 base and the J gene lost 0 bases, with 9 bases spanning the gap. Germline V gene data show CDR1 as MNHEY and CDR2 as SMNVEV (reference sequence). The CDR3 DNA sequence: TGTGCCAGCAGTTTATTTCCTGTATCTAACTATGGCTACACCTTC. Translating gives CASSLFPVSNYGYTF.

This clone was seen a few times. The chain links TRBV29-1 to TRBJ2-2, with TRBD1 matching 7 bases. The germline V gene has CDR1 SQVTM and CDR2 ANQGSEA. V was pared by 7 bases and J by 3 bases, with 8 bases of the junction left unmatched. The CDR3 spans 14 residues. CDR3 protein: CSAVQGQYTGELFF. The CDR3 DNA reads as TGCAGCGCCGTCCAGGGACAGTACACCGGGGAGCTGTTTTTT.

This rearrangement joins TRBV7-6 to TRBJ2-3, with 7 bases identical to TRBD2. CDR1 is SGHVS, CDR2 FNYEAQ, per germline. Losses at the gene ends were 5 bases for V and 2 bases for J; bases not matched to a gene: 7. CDR3 length: 15 amino acids. Here the CDR3 reads CASSQDGGSTDTQYF. The CDR3 DNA is TGTGCCAGCAGCCAAGACGGGGGGTCCACAGATACGCAGTATTTT.

The V gene is TRBV29-1, the J gene TRBJ2-2; D unresolved. The CDR3 length is 13 residues. Germline-derived CDR1 and CDR2 are SQVTM and ANQGSEA. V was clipped by 5 bases and J by 0 bases, with 7 bases between them. The CDR3 loop reads CSVSSTNTGELFF. The CDR3 region has the DNA TGCAGCGTTTCCTCTACGAACACCGGGGAGCTGTTTTTT.

The gene calls are TRBV2 and TRBJ2-5, with D possibly TRBD1 on 5 matching bases. Per the germline V gene, CDR1 is SNHLY and CDR2 is FYNNEI. With 4 bases removed from V and 7 bases from J, the gap between germline ends came to 13 bases. This CDR3 is built from 13 residues. The CDR3 DNA sequence: TGTGCCAGCAGTGCTGAAGGGGTGGGGACCCAGTACTTC. This codes for CASSAEGVGTQYF. Drawing the rest from reference TRBV2 and TRBJ2-5, the complete variable domain is EPEVTQTPSHQVTQMGQEVILRCVPISNHLYFYWYRQILGQKVEFLVSFYNNEISEKSEIFDDQFSVERPDGSNFTLKIRSTKLEDSAMYFCASSAEGVGTQYFGPGTRLLVL.

The chain uses TRBV6-5 and TRBJ2-5, with no clear D. V was pared by 3 bases and J by 2 bases, with 4 bases between. CDR1 and CDR2 from the germline V gene are MNHEY and SVGAGI. The CDR3 runs 12 residues. CDR3 sequence (DNA): TGTGCCAGCAGTTATCCTCAAGAGACCCAGTACTTC. This codes for CASSYPQETQYF.

The chain combines TRBV28 with TRBJ2-3; D could derive from TRBD1 or TRBD2 (7 bases each). V lost 7 bases to trimming and J lost 7 bases, with 18 bases between them. In germline, CDR1 is MDHEN, CDR2 SYDVKM. The CDR3 is 14 residues long. The CDR3 DNA is TGTGCCAGCAATCAGGGGGGGACCGTGAATACGCAGTATTTT. It codes for CASNQGGTVNTQYF.

The V gene is TRBV27, the J gene TRBJ1-4; maybe TRBD1 (5 bases). Looked up from germline, CDR1 is MNHEY and CDR2 is SMNVEV (reference sequence). Between the trimmed V and J ends, which lost 6 bases and 2 bases, there was a span of 7 bases. The CDR3 is 13 amino acids. The CDR3 loop reads CASSRDTNEKLFF. The CDR3, as DNA: TGTGCCAGCAGCCGGGACACTAATGAAAAACTGTTTTTT.

This chain connects TRBV11-1 to TRBJ1-2; TRBD1 matches 8 bases. The V gene's germline CDR1 is SGHAT and CDR2 FQDESV (reference sequence). The CDR3 extends over 15 amino acids. V shed 4 bases and J 5 bases; nucleotides not matched to a gene: 9. The CDR3 loop reads CASSSRGDRQYGYTF. DNA for the CDR3: TGTGCCAGCAGCTCCCGGGGGGACAGGCAGTATGGCTACACCTTC.

The CDR3 reads CASSPPTGASEAFF. CDR3 nucleotides: TGTGCCAGCAGCCCCCCGACAGGGGCATCTGAAGCTTTCTTT. V gene TRBV4-2 combines with J gene TRBJ1-1; 8 bases line up with TRBD1. V lost 4 bases, J lost 6 bases, and 7 bases stayed unmatched. This CDR3 region has 14 residues. Germline assignment: CDR1 LGHNA and CDR2 YNFKEQ.

The chain combines TRBV28 with TRBJ2-1; D ambiguous. The germline CDR1 and CDR2 sequences are MDHEN and SYDVKM. The CDR3 is 14 amino acids. V was shortened by 7 bases and J by 3 bases, with 13 bases between the two germline ends. CDR3 DNA sequence: TGTGCCAGCAATCTGGCCTCCCACTACAATGAGCAGTTCTTC. Its translation is CASNLASHYNEQFF.

This clone has more than one count but fewer than ten. V is TRBV19 and J is TRBJ2-5; D is ambiguous. The CDR3 loop spans 13 amino acids. Germline V gene data show CDR1 as LNHDA and CDR2 as SQIVND (reference sequence). V dropped 6 bases and J dropped 1 base, with 9 bases sitting between them. CDR3 amino acids: CASSPHLQETQYF. For the CDR3, the DNA is TGTGCCAGTAGCCCTCATCTCCAAGAGACCCAGTACTTC.

This chain links TRBV7-8 with TRBJ1-3, with 11 bases fitting TRBD1. Trimming took 4 bases from V and 4 from J; bases not matched to a gene: 6. The germline V gene has CDR1 SGHVS and CDR2 FQNEAQ. The CDR3 loop spans 16 amino acids. As DNA, the CDR3 is TGTGCCAGCAGCTCCCCGGGACAGGGGGAGGGAAACACCATATATTTT. Its translation: CASSSPGQGEGNTIYF. Full variable domain (remainder filled in from reference TRBV7-8 and TRBJ1-3): GAGVSQSPRYKVAKRGQDVALRCDPISGHVSLFWYQQALGQGPEFLTYFQNEAQLDKSGLPSDRFFAERPEGSVSTLKIQRTQQEDSAVYLCASSSPGQGEGNTIYFGEGSWLTVV.

Concerning this clone: The same CDR3 also results from other DNA sequences found in this sample. The chain carries TRBV5-6 and TRBJ2-7; 8 bases agree with TRBD2. V shed 2 bases, J shed 3 bases, and the junction held 4 bases outside the gene matches. Per germline, CDR1 SGHDT and CDR2 YYEEEE. CDR3 length: 14 amino acids. CDR3: CASSFPGLGYEQYF. The CDR3 DNA reads TGTGCCAGCAGCTTTCCGGGACTAGGCTACGAGCAGTACTTC. Drawing the rest from reference TRBV5-6 and TRBJ2-7, the complete variable domain is DAGVTQSPTHLIKTRGQQVTLRCSPKSGHDTVSWYQQALGQGPQFIFQYYEEEERQRGNFPDRFSGHQFPNYSSELNVNALLLGDSALYLCASSFPGLGYEQYFGPGTRLTVT.